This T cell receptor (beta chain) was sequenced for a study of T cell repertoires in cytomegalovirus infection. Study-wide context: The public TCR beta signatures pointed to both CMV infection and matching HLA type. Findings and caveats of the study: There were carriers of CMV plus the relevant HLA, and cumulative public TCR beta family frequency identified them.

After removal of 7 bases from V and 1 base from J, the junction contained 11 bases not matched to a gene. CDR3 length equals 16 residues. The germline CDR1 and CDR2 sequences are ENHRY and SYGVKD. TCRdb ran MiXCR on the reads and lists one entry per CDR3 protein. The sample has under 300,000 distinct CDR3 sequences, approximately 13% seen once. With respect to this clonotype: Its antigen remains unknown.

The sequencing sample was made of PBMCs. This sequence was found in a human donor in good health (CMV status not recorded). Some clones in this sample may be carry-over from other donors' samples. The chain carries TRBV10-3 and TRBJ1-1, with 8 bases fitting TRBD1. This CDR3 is CAIKSAQGAENTEAFF. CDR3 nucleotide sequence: TGTGCCATCAAATCCGCTCAGGGGGCCGAGAACACTGAAGCTTTCTTT.